These 7 T cell receptor beta chains came from one sample sequenced in a study of early stage breast cancer tumors. Sequencing was performed with immunoSEQ multiplex PCR; in TCRdb, only in-frame clones are kept and a portion is missing. The data show over 40,000 clones, approximately 78% seen once. The sample taken for sequencing was blood. Receptors were obtained from a person aged 40-50 years with breast cancer.

The chain uses TRBV6-1 and TRBJ2-1, with 9 bases identical to TRBD2. The trim removed 10 bases at V and 1 base at J, leaving 8 bases unmatched. The germline V gene has CDR1 MNHNS and CDR2 SASEGT. The CDR3 consists of 15 residues. The CDR3 sequence is CAIHNSGRSYNEQFF. DNA of the CDR3: TGTGCCATCCATAATAGCGGGAGATCCTACAATGAGCAGTTCTTC.

V and J are TRBV5-1 and TRBJ2-3, with D hard to call. The CDR3 extends over 14 amino acids. With 6 bases removed from V and 5 bases from J, the gap between germline ends came to 16 bases. Germline V gene lookup returns CDR1 SGHRS and CDR2 YFSETQ. The CDR3 is CASKTVASKDTQYF. CDR3 nucleotides: TGCGCCAGCAAGACGGTGGCATCGAAAGATACGCAGTATTTT.

The chain links TRBV10-2 to TRBJ2-7; 8 bases are a match to TRBD1. Losses at the gene ends were 3 bases for V and 3 bases for J; bases not matched to a gene: 7. This CDR3 region has 15 residues. The germline CDR1 and CDR2 sequences are WSHSY and SAAADI. The CDR3 nucleotides read TGCGCCAGCAGTGAAGAGACAGGGGTTAACTACGAGCAGTACTTC. Encoded protein: CASSEETGVNYEQYF.

Written as DNA, the CDR3 is TGTGCCAGCAGCCGCCGGGCCCTCACCACTCAAGAGACCCAGTACTTC. Its translation is CASSRRALTTQETQYF. The chain is built from TRBV5-6 and TRBJ2-5; no definite D call. This CDR3 region has 16 residues. V lost 4 bases to trimming and J lost 2 bases, with 18 bases between them. Germline V lookup: CDR1 SGHDT, CDR2 YYEEEE.

V gene TRBV7-8 combines with J gene TRBJ2-5; 10 nucleotides match TRBD2. The V segment lost 6 bases and the J segment 5 bases; nucleotides outside the gene matches: 6. Germline V gene data show CDR1 as SGHVS and CDR2 as FQNEAQ. The CDR3 sequence is 14 residues long. In DNA, the CDR3 is TGTGCCAGCAGACAGACTAGCGGGTCGGAGACCCAGTACTTC. As protein: CASRQTSGSETQYF. The full variable domain, rest sourced from reference TRBV7-8 and TRBJ2-5, is GAGVSQSPRYKVAKRGQDVALRCDPISGHVSLFWYQQALGQGPEFLTYFQNEAQLDKSGLPSDRFFAERPEGSVSTLKIQRTQQEDSAVYLCASRQTSGSETQYFGPGTRLLVL.

The genes are TRBV5-4 and TRBJ1-3; the D is unclear. Between the trimmed V and J ends, which lost 2 bases and 0 bases, there was a span of 9 bases. Germline CDR1 is SGHNT and CDR2 is YYREEE (reference sequence). There are 15 residues in the CDR3. CDR3: CASSFAGYSGNTIYF. Here the CDR3 DNA reads TGTGCCAGCAGCTTCGCGGGTTACTCTGGAAACACCATATATTTT.

The V call is TRBV27, the J call TRBJ2-1; tentatively, D is TRBD1 or TRBD2 (6 bases each). From germline, CDR1 is MNHEY and CDR2 SMNVEV (reference sequence). Trimming took off 2 bases at V and 9 bases at J, with 14 bases between the two ends. CDR3 length equals 14 residues. The CDR3 loop is CASSLRGRMGEQFF. For the CDR3, the DNA is TGTGCCAGCAGTTTACGGGGGCGGATGGGTGAGCAGTTCTTC.